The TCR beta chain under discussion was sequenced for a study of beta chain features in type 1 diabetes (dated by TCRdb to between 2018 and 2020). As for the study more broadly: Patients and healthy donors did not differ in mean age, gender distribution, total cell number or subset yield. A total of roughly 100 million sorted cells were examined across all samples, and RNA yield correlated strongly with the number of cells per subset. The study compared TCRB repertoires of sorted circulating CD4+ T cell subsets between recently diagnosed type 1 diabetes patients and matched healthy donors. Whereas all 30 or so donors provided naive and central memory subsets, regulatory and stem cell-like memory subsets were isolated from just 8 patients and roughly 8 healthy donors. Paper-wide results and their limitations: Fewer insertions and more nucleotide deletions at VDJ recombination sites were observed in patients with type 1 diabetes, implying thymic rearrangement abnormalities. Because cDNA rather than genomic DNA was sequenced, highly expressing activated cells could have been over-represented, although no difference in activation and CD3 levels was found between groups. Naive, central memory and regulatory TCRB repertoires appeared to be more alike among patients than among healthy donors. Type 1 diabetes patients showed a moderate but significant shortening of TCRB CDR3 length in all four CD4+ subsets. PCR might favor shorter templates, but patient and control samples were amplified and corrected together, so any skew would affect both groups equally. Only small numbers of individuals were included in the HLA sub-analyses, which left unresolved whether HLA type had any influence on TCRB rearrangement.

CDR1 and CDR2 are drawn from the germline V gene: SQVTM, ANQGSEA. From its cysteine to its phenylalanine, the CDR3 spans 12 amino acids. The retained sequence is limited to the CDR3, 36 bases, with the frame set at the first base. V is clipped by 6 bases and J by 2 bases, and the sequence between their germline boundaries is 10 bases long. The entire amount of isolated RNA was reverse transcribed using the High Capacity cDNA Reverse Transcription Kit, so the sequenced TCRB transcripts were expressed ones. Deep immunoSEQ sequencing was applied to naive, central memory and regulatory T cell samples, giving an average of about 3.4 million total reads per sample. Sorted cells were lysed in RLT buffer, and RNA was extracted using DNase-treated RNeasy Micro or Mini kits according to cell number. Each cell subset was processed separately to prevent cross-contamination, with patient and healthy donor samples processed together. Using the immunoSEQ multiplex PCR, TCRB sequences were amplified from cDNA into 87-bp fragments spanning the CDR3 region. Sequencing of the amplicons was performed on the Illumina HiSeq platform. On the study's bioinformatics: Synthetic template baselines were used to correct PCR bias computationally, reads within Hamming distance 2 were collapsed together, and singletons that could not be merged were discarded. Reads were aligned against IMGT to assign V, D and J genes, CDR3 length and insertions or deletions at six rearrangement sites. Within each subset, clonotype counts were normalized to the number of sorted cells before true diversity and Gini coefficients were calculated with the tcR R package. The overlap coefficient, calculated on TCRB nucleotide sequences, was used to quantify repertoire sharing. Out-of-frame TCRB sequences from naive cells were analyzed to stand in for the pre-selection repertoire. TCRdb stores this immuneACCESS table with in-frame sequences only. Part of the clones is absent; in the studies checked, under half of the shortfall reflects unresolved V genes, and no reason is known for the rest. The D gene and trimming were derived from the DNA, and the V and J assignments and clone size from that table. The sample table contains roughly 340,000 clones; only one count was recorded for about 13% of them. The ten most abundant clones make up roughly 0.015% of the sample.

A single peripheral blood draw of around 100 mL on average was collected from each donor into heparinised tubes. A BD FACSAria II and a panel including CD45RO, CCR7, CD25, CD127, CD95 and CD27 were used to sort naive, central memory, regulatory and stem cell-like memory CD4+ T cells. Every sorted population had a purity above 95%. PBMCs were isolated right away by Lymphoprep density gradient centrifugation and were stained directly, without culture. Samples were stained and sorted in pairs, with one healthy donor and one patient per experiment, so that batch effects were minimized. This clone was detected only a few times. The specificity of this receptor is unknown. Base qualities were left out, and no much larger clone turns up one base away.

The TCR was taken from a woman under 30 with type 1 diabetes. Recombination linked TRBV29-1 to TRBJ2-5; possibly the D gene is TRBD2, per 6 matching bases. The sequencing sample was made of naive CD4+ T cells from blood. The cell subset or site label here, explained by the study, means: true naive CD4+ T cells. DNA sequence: TGCAGCGTGGGGACTTATCAAGAGACCCAGTACTTC. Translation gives CSVGTYQETQYF.